These 5 T cell receptor beta chains were sequenced from one sample in a study of regulatory T cells in long-lasting Graves disease. Documented time point: newly diagnosed GD, antithyroid drugs for less than 3 months. RNA from PBMCs was the source of the TCR library. Combining iRepertoire HTBI primers with Arm-PCR of CDR3 regions, the authors built TCR beta libraries. Using its own MiXCR run on the multiplex PCR reads, TCRdb lists one record per CDR3 protein. Of 200,000 to 250,000 distinct CDR3 sequences in the sample, around 20% were seen once. The sample here was peripheral blood mononuclear cells (PBMCs), taken at new diagnosis, from a patient treated with antithyroid drugs. These receptors were obtained from a female donor with Graves disease.

This clonotype was counted ten times or more. V usage is TRBV20-1 and J usage is TRBJ2-3; 8 bases align to TRBD2. The CDR3 has 15 amino acids. CDR1 is DFQATT and CDR2 is SNEGSKA in the germline V gene (reference sequence). The ends lost 2 bases at V and 7 bases at J; junction bases unmatched: 11. The CDR3 here is CSARNPGGLGNTQYF. Here the CDR3 DNA reads TGCAGTGCTAGAAACCCGGGGGGGCTTGGCAATACGCAGTATTTT.

The chain carries TRBV5-6 and TRBJ2-4, with TRBD1 as a possible D gene (6 bases). Trimming pared 3 bases from V and 0 bases from J, leaving 13 bases between. The germline V gene has CDR1 SGHDT and CDR2 YYEEEE. This CDR3 comprises 16 residues. This CDR3 is CASSSRQDLAKNIQYF. The CDR3 DNA sequence: TGTGCCAGCAGCTCCAGACAGGATCTAGCCAAAAACATTCAGTACTTC.

In this sample, this clonotype turned up many times. The chain recombines TRBV7-9 with TRBJ2-3; possibly TRBD2 for D (5 bases). Germline V gene sequence: CDR1 SEHNR, CDR2 FQNEAQ (reference sequence). V was shortened by 5 bases and J by 0 bases, with 12 bases between the two germline ends. This CDR3 is built from 15 residues. The CDR3, as DNA: TGTGCCAGCAGCCCAACCGGGAAGAGCACAGATACGCAGTATTTT. This gives the protein CASSPTGKSTDTQYF.

This clonotype was detected ten times or more. The V call is TRBV20-1, the J call TRBJ2-7; a weak D match, TRBD1 (5 bases). Trimming pared 0 bases from V and 5 bases from J, leaving 14 bases between. Germline CDR1 is DFQATT and CDR2 is SNEGSKA (reference sequence). The CDR3 sequence is 14 residues long. This CDR3 reads CSARDPQGYHEQYF. The CDR3 nucleotides are TGCAGTGCTAGAGATCCCCAGGGTTACCACGAGCAGTACTTC.

The table lists this clonotype with many counts. This chain joins TRBV12-3 or TRBV12-4 and TRBJ2-2; the D is unclear. Trimming removed 5 bases at V and 2 bases at J, with 12 bases between. The CDR3 is made up of 15 amino acids. CDR3 amino acids: CASSSAPKNTGELFF. The CDR3, as DNA: TGTGCCAGCAGTAGCGCACCCAAAAACACCGGGGAGCTGTTTTTT.